What follows are 2 T cell receptor beta chains derived from one specimen sequenced in a study of blood T cell repertoires in COVID-19. TCRdb keeps only in-frame clones here, not all; method: immunoSEQ multiplex PCR. The sample has 250,000 to 350,000 clones; about 87% are singletons. The sequencing input was PBMCs or T cells enriched from blood (not recorded which). Receptors were obtained from a woman between 18 and 29 years old who had recovered from COVID-19.

The chain recombines TRBV5-6 with TRBJ1-1, with D unresolved. V lost 0 bases and J lost 1, with 7 bases in between. Germline lookup yields CDR1 SGHDT and CDR2 YYEEEE. The CDR3 covers 14 residues. The CDR3 DNA is TGTGCCAGCAGCTTGGGGGCCCCGAACACTGAAGCTTTCTTT. Its translation is CASSLGAPNTEAFF.

This chain joins TRBV2 and TRBJ2-5, with a weak D call TRBD1 (7 bases). Looked up from germline, CDR1 is SNHLY and CDR2 is FYNNEI. The CDR3 contains 13 residues. V shed 7 bases and J shed 5 bases, with 14 bases lying between them. Here the CDR3 reads CASTGDRVETQYF. For the CDR3, the DNA is TGTGCCAGCACGGGAGACAGGGTGGAGACCCAGTACTTC.